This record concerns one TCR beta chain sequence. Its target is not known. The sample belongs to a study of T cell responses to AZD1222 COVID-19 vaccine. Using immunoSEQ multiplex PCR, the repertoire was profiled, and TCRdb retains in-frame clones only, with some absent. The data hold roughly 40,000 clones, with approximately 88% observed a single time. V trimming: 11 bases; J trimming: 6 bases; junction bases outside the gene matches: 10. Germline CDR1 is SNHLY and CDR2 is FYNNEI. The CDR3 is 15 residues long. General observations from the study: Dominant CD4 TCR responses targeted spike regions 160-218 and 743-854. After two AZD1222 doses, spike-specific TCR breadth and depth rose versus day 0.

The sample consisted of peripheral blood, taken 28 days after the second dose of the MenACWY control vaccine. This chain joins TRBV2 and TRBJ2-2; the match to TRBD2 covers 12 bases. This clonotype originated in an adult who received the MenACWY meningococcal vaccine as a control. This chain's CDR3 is CAVGETSGSSGELFF. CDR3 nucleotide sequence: TGTGCCGTTGGTGAGACTAGCGGGAGTTCCGGGGAGCTGTTTTTT. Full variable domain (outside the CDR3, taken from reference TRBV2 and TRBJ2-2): EPEVTQTPSHQVTQMGQEVILRCVPISNHLYFYWYRQILGQKVEFLVSFYNNEISEKSEIFDDQFSVERPDGSNFTLKIRSTKLEDSAMYFCAVGETSGSSGELFFGEGSRLTVL.